These 10 T cell receptor beta chains came from one sample sequenced in a study of response to subunit inactivated influenza vaccine. TCRdb passed the RT-PCR reads through MiXCR, listing each CDR3 protein once. Of around 850,000 distinct CDR3 sequences listed, approximately 17% are singletons. The sample was PBMCs from blood, taken about 5 days after vaccination. These receptors all come from a man aged 45-65 years who received an inactivated influenza vaccine.

This clonotype was recorded once. This may come from a read error, since a much larger clone is one base off. The chain joins TRBV6-2 or TRBV6-3 to TRBJ2-2; 11 nucleotides agree with TRBD1. The CDR3 extends over 16 amino acids. CDR1 and CDR2 (germline): MNHEY, SVGEGT. The CDR3 here is CASRRTGGANTVELFF. The CDR3 nucleotides are TGTGCCAGCAGAAGGACAGGGGGCGCGAACACCGTGGAGCTGTTTTTT.

This clonotype has more than one count but fewer than ten. This rearrangement joins TRBV7-8 to TRBJ1-1; D is unclear. CDR3 length equals 14 residues. Germline CDR1 SGHVS, CDR2 FQNEAQ. V was pared by 5 bases and J by 1 base, with 11 bases between. The CDR3 loop is CASSKYEGNTEAFF. CDR3 DNA: TGTGCCAGCAGCAAATACGAGGGGAACACTGAAGCTTTCTTT.

This clonotype was observed a handful of times. The rearrangement uses TRBV4-3 and TRBJ2-3, with 13 bases matching TRBD2. The CDR3 consists of 18 residues. With V trimmed by 3 bases and J by 6 bases, 12 bases remained unmatched. Germline lookup yields CDR1 LGHNA and CDR2 YSLEER. For the CDR3, the DNA is TGCGCCAGCAGCCACCGCCCTCGGACTAGCGGGGGCTTGGATACGCAGTATTTT. Its translation: CASSHRPRTSGGLDTQYF.

This clonotype has a handful of counts. The V and J genes are TRBV4-3 and TRBJ2-7; 8 bases are shared with TRBD2. V was clipped by 1 base and J by 2 bases; unmatched bases: 4. The CDR3 totals 15 residues. Germline V gene data show CDR1 as LGHNA and CDR2 as YSLEER. CDR3: CASSQALAGAYEQYF. The CDR3 DNA sequence: TGCGCCAGCAGCCAAGCTCTAGCGGGTGCCTACGAGCAGTACTTC.

The gene calls are TRBV5-1 and TRBJ2-2; D might be TRBD1 (6 bases). Germline V gene data show CDR1 as SGHRS and CDR2 as YFSETQ. Trimming removed 2 bases from V and 8 bases from J, with 22 bases in between. The CDR3 sequence is 17 residues long. The CDR3 is CASSFSGRGLAAGELFF. In DNA, the CDR3 is TGCGCCAGCAGCTTTTCGGGCAGGGGATTAGCAGCGGGGGAGCTGTTTTTT. The entire variable domain, with the rest obtained from reference TRBV5-1 and TRBJ2-2, is as follows: KAGVTQTPRYLIKTRGQQVTLSCSPISGHRSVSWYQQTPGQGLQFLFEYFSETQRNKGNFPGRFSGRQFSNSRSEMNVSTLELGDSALYLCASSFSGRGLAAGELFFGEGSRLTVL.

In the case of this clonotype: The final CDR3 position lacks the conserved phenylalanine or tryptophan, pointing to a likely read error. The rearrangement uses TRBV20-1 and TRBJ2-7; D could derive from TRBD1 or TRBD2 (5 bases each). Germline lookup yields CDR1 DFQATT and CDR2 SNEGSKA (reference sequence). The CDR3 spans 13 residues. CDR3 loop: CSARGAQGWEQYY. The CDR3 nucleotides are TGCAGTGCCAGAGGGGCCCAGGGATGGGAGCAGTACTAC.

V usage is TRBV5-1 and J usage is TRBJ2-5, with 8 nucleotides matching TRBD1. Germline V gene sequence: CDR1 SGHRS, CDR2 YFSETQ. The J segment lost 5 bases and the V segment lost 4 bases, leaving 13 bases of the junction unmatched. The CDR3 sequence is 16 residues long. This CDR3 is CASSPIGQGLRETQYF. The CDR3 bases are TGCGCCAGCAGCCCTATAGGACAGGGCCTTCGGGAGACCCAGTACTTC.

This clonotype came up a few times. V gene TRBV5-1 combines with J gene TRBJ2-5, with TRBD2 as a possible D gene (5 bases). The CDR3 is made up of 15 amino acids. CDR1 is SGHRS, CDR2 YFSETQ, per germline. The V end lost 5 bases, the J end lost 0 bases, and 14 bases lay between the germline ends. The CDR3 coding sequence is TGCGCCAGCAGTTCCTTACCGGGAAACCAAGAGACCCAGTACTTC. Translation: CASSSLPGNQETQYF. Variable domain in full (rest from reference TRBV5-1 and TRBJ2-5): KAGVTQTPRYLIKTRGQQVTLSCSPISGHRSVSWYQQTPGQGLQFLFEYFSETQRNKGNFPGRFSGRQFSNSRSEMNVSTLELGDSALYLCASSSLPGNQETQYFGPGTRLLVL.

V and J are TRBV5-1 and TRBJ1-5, with TRBD1 matching 8 bases. V was clipped by 1 base and J by 4 bases; unmatched bases: 4. This CDR3 has 15 amino acids. CDR1 SGHRS and CDR2 YFSETQ come from the germline V gene. The CDR3 DNA is TGCGCCAGCAGCTTGAAAACAGGGGGAAATCAGCCCCAGCATTTT. As protein: CASSLKTGGNQPQHF.

This clonotype was observed a handful of times. The rearrangement joins TRBV6-5 to TRBJ1-3; weak D call: TRBD1 (5 bases). The CDR3 sequence is 16 residues long. V was shortened by 4 bases and J by 0 bases, with 13 bases between the two germline ends. The germline V gene encodes CDR1 MNHEY and CDR2 SVGAGI. CDR3 DNA: TGTGCCAGCAGTTCCCCCGGACAAGCCTCTGGAAACACCATATATTTT. This sequence encodes CASSSPGQASGNTIYF.